This entry lists 28 T cell receptor beta chains sequenced from one sample in a study of neoadjuvant anti-PD-1 for oral cavity cancer. Profiled with immunoSEQ multiplex PCR; TCRdb holds only in-frame clones, not every one. The sample holds 50,000 to 65,000 clones; roughly 80% are singletons and the top ten take approximately 2.8%. Sequences were derived from PBMCs, sampled before nivolumab (anti-PD-1) treatment. The receptor set was obtained from a person aged 40 to 85 with oral cavity squamous cell carcinoma.

In DNA, the CDR3 is TGCGCCAGCAGCCGGACTAGCGGGGGTACCGGGGAGCTGTTTTTT. This codes for CASSRTSGGTGELFF. The chain has TRBV5-1 and TRBJ2-2; 13 bases are a match to TRBD2. Trimming cost V 4 bases and J 5 bases; bases outside gene matches: 2. Germline assignment: CDR1 SGHRS and CDR2 YFSETQ. This CDR3 is built from 15 residues.

The gene calls are TRBV15 and TRBJ1-2; TRBD1 matches at 9 bases. V shed 6 bases and J 2 bases; nucleotides not matched to a gene: 13. The CDR3 covers 17 residues. Germline CDR1 is LNHNV and CDR2 is YYDKDF (reference sequence). The CDR3 nucleotides read TGTGCCACCAGGAGACTCGATGCGGGACAGGGAAACTATGGCTACACCTTC. Its protein product is CATRRLDAGQGNYGYTF.

This clone turned up a few times. The chain couples TRBV2 to TRBJ1-1; no reliable D call. CDR1 and CDR2 (germline): SNHLY, FYNNEI. The CDR3 is 10 amino acids. The ends were cut back, 8 bases at V and 8 bases at J, with 9 bases in the middle. In DNA form, the CDR3 reads TGTGCCAGCGAGGGAATCGAAGCTTTCTTT. This sequence encodes CASEGIEAFF.

The gene calls are TRBV15 and TRBJ1-2; TRBD1 matches at 7 bases. CDR1 is LNHNV and CDR2 is YYDKDF in the germline V gene (reference sequence). Losses at the gene ends were 1 base for V and 3 bases for J; bases not matched to a gene: 8. The CDR3 totals 16 residues. In nucleotides, the CDR3 is TGTGCCACCAGCAGAGCTCACAGGGGAAGTGACTATGGCTACACCTTC. It is translated as CATSRAHRGSDYGYTF.

This clone has just a few counts. The J gene is TRBJ2-7, the V gene TRBV6-6; no firm D call. V lost 6 bases to trimming and J lost 0 bases, with 15 bases between them. The CDR3 runs to 15 residues. From germline, CDR1 is MNHNY and CDR2 SVGAGI (reference sequence). Here the CDR3 DNA reads TGTGCCAGCAGCTCCCCAACCCTGGGCTCCTACGAGCAGTACTTC. It yields the protein CASSSPTLGSYEQYF.

The J gene is TRBJ2-2, the V gene TRBV27, with 7 bases fitting TRBD1. Per germline, CDR1 MNHEY and CDR2 SMNVEV (reference sequence). There are 13 residues in the CDR3. J gave up 5 bases and V 7 bases, and 4 bases lay outside the gene matches. The CDR3 reads CASKGAATGELFF. In nucleotides, the CDR3 is TGTGCCAGCAAGGGGGCGGCTACCGGGGAGCTGTTTTTT.

This clone was detected a few times. V gene TRBV2 combines with J gene TRBJ1-2; D ambiguous. The CDR3 runs to 15 residues. V lost 5 bases and J 0 bases, leaving 13 bases between the germline ends. Germline V lookup: CDR1 SNHLY, CDR2 FYNNEI. CDR3 DNA: TGTGCCAGCAGTAAATGGGCAAGCTCTAACTATGGCTACACCTTC. Amino acids: CASSKWASSNYGYTF.

There are a few counts of this clone. The V call is TRBV7-2, the J call TRBJ1-6; D unresolved. This CDR3 has 15 residues. Germline-derived CDR1 and CDR2 are SGHTA and FQGNSA. Trimming left V 3 bases short and J 2 bases short, with 8 bases between. DNA for the CDR3: TGTGCCAGCAGCTTTCATGGTACCTATAATTCACCCCTCCACTTT. It yields the protein CASSFHGTYNSPLHF.

This clone was recorded only once. The chain has TRBV28 and TRBJ2-7, with D uncertain. This CDR3 has 15 amino acids. Deletions cut 4 bases from V and 3 bases from J, with 16 bases between. In germline, CDR1 is MDHEN, CDR2 SYDVKM. CDR3 nucleotide sequence: TGTGCCAGCAGTTCCTGGACCCAGGCAGACTACGAGCAGTACTTC. Its translation: CASSSWTQADYEQYF. Full variable domain (missing parts from reference TRBV28 and TRBJ2-7): DVKVTQSSRYLVKRTGEKVFLECVQDMDHENMFWYRQDPGLGLRLIYFSYDVKMKEKGDIPEGYSVSREKKERFSLILESASTNQTSMYLCASSSWTQADYEQYFGPGTRLTVT.

The chain joins TRBV5-5 to TRBJ2-1; tentative D call: TRBD2 (6 bases). This CDR3 is built from 15 residues. Germline CDR1 and CDR2: SGHKS and YYEKEE (reference sequence). Trimming shortened V by 4 bases and J by 0 bases, and 11 bases separated the two germline ends. This CDR3 reads CASSRGDSSYNEQFF. The CDR3 DNA reads as TGTGCCAGCAGCAGAGGGGACTCCTCCTACAATGAGCAGTTCTTC.

The chain is built from TRBV5-4 and TRBJ1-4, with 9 bases that match TRBD1. Germline CDR1 and CDR2: SGHNT and YYREEE (reference sequence). The ends lost 2 bases at V and 4 bases at J; junction bases unmatched: 3. The CDR3 has 15 amino acids. The CDR3 DNA sequence: TGTGCCAGCAGCTTTGGACAGGGGATTAATGAAAAACTGTTTTTT. It yields the protein CASSFGQGINEKLFF.

This rearrangement joins TRBV5-1 to TRBJ2-3; weak D call: TRBD1 (5 bases). Germline loops: CDR1 SGHRS, CDR2 YFSETQ. The CDR3 contains 16 residues. V was cut by 0 bases and J by 4 bases, with 15 bases left in between. The CDR3 sequence is CASSLGQRILSDTQYF. The CDR3 DNA reads TGCGCCAGCAGCTTGGGACAGCGAATTCTGTCAGATACGCAGTATTTT.

The sample holds one count of this clone. This chain joins TRBV11-2 and TRBJ2-1; D gene uncertain. Trimming shortened V by 2 bases and J by 15 bases, and 17 bases separated the two germline ends. Germline V gives CDR1 SGHAT, CDR2 FQNNGV. The CDR3 spans 13 residues. CDR3 DNA: TGTGCCAGCAGCTTATCCGCTGAGCCCTCCGGGTTCTTC. It codes for CASSLSAEPSGFF.

J is TRBJ1-6 and V is TRBV4-1, with D unclear. Germline CDR1 MGHRA, CDR2 YSYEKL. Deletions cut 1 base from V and 7 bases from J, with 5 bases between. The CDR3 length is 13 residues. For the CDR3, the DNA is TGCGCCAGCAGCCAAGGAGGGAATTCACCCCTCCACTTT. It specifies CASSQGGNSPLHF.

The chain uses TRBV11-2 and TRBJ2-7; D not certain. This CDR3 is built from 11 residues. The germline V gene has CDR1 SGHAT and CDR2 FQNNGV. Trimming took 0 bases from V and 4 from J, leaving 1 base between them. The DNA of the CDR3 is TGTGCCAGCAGCTTAGAATACGAGCAGTACTTC. Translated, it gives CASSLEYEQYF.

In DNA form, the CDR3 reads TGCGCCAGCAGCTTAGGGACAGGGAGGGATACGCAGTATTTT. Its protein product is CASSLGTGRDTQYF. The V gene is TRBV5-1, the J gene TRBJ2-3; 9 nucleotides agree with TRBD1. The junction had 4 bases not matched to a gene; V was cut back by 2 bases and J by 6 bases. Germline-derived CDR1 and CDR2 are SGHRS and YFSETQ. CDR3 length: 14 residues.

The gene calls are TRBV9 and TRBJ1-1; D is unresolved. Germline V gene data show CDR1 as SGDLS and CDR2 as YYNGEE. Between the trimmed V and J ends, which lost 4 bases and 2 bases, there was a span of 9 bases. This CDR3 is built from 13 residues. CDR3 in amino acids: CASSSGLNTEAFF. The CDR3 region has the DNA TGTGCCAGCAGCAGCGGTCTCAACACTGAAGCTTTCTTT.

V gene TRBV6-5 combines with J gene TRBJ1-3; no reliable D call. Trimming removed 6 bases from V and 0 bases from J, with 6 bases in between. The germline gives CDR1 MNHEY, CDR2 SVGAGI. The CDR3 has 13 amino acids. The DNA for the CDR3 is TGTGCCAGCAGGCAGCACTCTGGAAACACCATATATTTT. Translating gives CASRQHSGNTIYF.

The gene calls are TRBV6-4 and TRBJ2-1; no firm D call. Germline CDR1 reads MRHNA; CDR2 reads SNTAGT. The CDR3 has 14 residues. Trimming removed 2 bases at V and 4 bases at J, with 9 bases between. CDR3 loop: CASSDAADYNEQFF. DNA for the CDR3: TGTGCCAGCAGTGACGCGGCGGATTACAATGAGCAGTTCTTC.

This clone has more than one count but fewer than ten. The rearrangement joins TRBV5-6 to TRBJ1-6, with 9 bases identical to TRBD1. V was clipped by 1 base and J by 9 bases; unmatched bases: 2. The CDR3 has 14 residues. CDR1 is SGHDT and CDR2 is YYEEEE in the germline V gene. The CDR3 sequence is CASSLLGQGSPLHF. The CDR3 coding sequence is TGTGCCAGCAGCTTGTTGGGACAGGGTTCACCCCTCCACTTT.

V and J are TRBV20-1 and TRBJ2-7; maybe TRBD1 (6 bases). The CDR3 consists of 11 residues. V lost 4 bases, J lost 3 bases, and 7 bases lay in between. Germline assignment: CDR1 DFQATT and CDR2 SNEGSKA (reference sequence). The CDR3, as DNA: TGCAGTGCTACGACAGGCTACGAGCAGTACTTC. Amino acid sequence: CSATTGYEQYF.

The chain combines TRBV6-6 with TRBJ2-7; D unresolved. The CDR3 covers 13 residues. The germline gives CDR1 MNHNY, CDR2 SVGAGI (reference sequence). V lost 0 bases and J lost 2, with 5 bases in between. In nucleotides, the CDR3 is TGTGCCAGCAGTTACTCGACAACCTACGAGCAGTACTTC. Translated, it gives CASSYSTTYEQYF.

The rearrangement uses TRBV27 and TRBJ2-7, with 8 bases fitting TRBD1. The CDR3 is 15 residues long. Germline V gene data show CDR1 as MNHEY and CDR2 as SMNVEV (reference sequence). V dropped 3 bases and J dropped 2; count of bases not matched to a gene: 6. CDR3 sequence (DNA): TGTGCCAGCAGTTTCCGGACAGGGTGGGCCTACGAGCAGTACTTC. It translates to CASSFRTGWAYEQYF.

V usage is TRBV9 and J usage is TRBJ2-2; no reliable D call. The CDR3 length is 12 residues. V lost 1 base to trimming and J lost 5 bases, with 3 bases between them. Germline lookup yields CDR1 SGDLS and CDR2 YYNGEE. CDR3 loop: CASSVLTGELFF. The CDR3 DNA is TGTGCCAGCAGCGTACTAACCGGGGAGCTGTTTTTT.

The chain links TRBV19 to TRBJ2-5; TRBD2 aligns across 12 bases. CDR1 LNHDA and CDR2 SQIVND come from the germline V gene (reference sequence). J was trimmed by 5 bases and V by 1 base; bases with no gene match: 2. This CDR3 spans 15 amino acids. The CDR3 loop is CASSIASGGEETQYF. The CDR3 region has the DNA TGTGCCAGTAGTATAGCTAGCGGGGGGGAGGAGACCCAGTACTTC.

Only a few counts were recorded for this clone. CDR3 nucleotide sequence: TGTGCCTGGAGTAACCTTGGGGGGAACACTGAAGCTTTCTTT. This translates into CAWSNLGGNTEAFF. The genes are TRBV30 and TRBJ1-1, with D maybe TRBD1 (5 bases). CDR3 length equals 14 residues. Deletions cut 2 bases from V and 1 base from J, with 11 bases between. CDR1 GTSNPN and CDR2 SVGIG come from the germline V gene (reference sequence).

The chain uses TRBV7-8 and TRBJ1-5; 8 bases are a match to TRBD1. CDR1 is SGHVS, CDR2 FQNEAQ, per germline. This CDR3 region has 16 residues. V was pared by 2 bases and J by 2 bases, with 5 bases of the junction left unmatched. Here the CDR3 reads CASSLLTGQGNQPQHF. For the CDR3, the DNA is TGTGCCAGCAGCTTACTTACGGGACAGGGCAATCAGCCCCAGCATTTT.

J is TRBJ1-5 and V is TRBV29-1, with D uncertain. V was shortened by 6 bases and J by 6 bases, with 15 bases between the two germline ends. CDR1 is SQVTM and CDR2 is ANQGSEA in the germline V gene. The CDR3 runs 13 residues. The DNA of the CDR3 is TGCAGCGTCAGGTCCGGAGACCTTCAGCCCCAGCATTTT. Translating it yields CSVRSGDLQPQHF.